This entry describes one T cell receptor (beta chain). What it recognizes is unknown. This sample was taken from a study of cytomegalovirus exposure and HLA in healthy donors. Study as a whole: For the approximately 400 genotyped donors, 75% to 90% fell within the Caucasian-associated ancestry cluster.

Germline CDR1 is MNHEY and CDR2 is SMNVEV (reference sequence). Trimming left V 3 bases short and J 8 bases short, with 13 bases between. CDR3 length: 13 residues. Study findings and constraints: For most TCR sequences rarity was the rule, although some public TCRs occurred in many donors. Data from an earlier analysis indicated that most TCR beta V segments were productive either about 90% or about 30% of the time.

The PCR had 60 Vbeta and 13 Jbeta primers. Assay used: immunoSEQ multiplex PCR; TCRdb lists only in-frame clones, some missing. The specimen's table records roughly 140,000 clones. The source material was PBMCs. The chain joins TRBV27 to TRBJ1-2; possibly TRBD1 for D (5 bases). The receptor was isolated from a man aged 40-50 years in good health and CMV-seronegative. In DNA, the CDR3 is TGTGCCAGCAGTTTGGAGAGGGGACTAGGCTACACCTTC. Its translation: CASSLERGLGYTF.